The following is a T cell receptor beta chain sequence with its context. V was clipped by 4 bases and J by 7 bases, with 9 bases between them. This CDR3 spans 12 amino acids. From germline, CDR1 is SGHNT and CDR2 YYREEE (reference sequence). These data originate in a study of beta chain features in type 1 diabetes. Sequenced material consisted of expressed TCRB transcripts (all of the isolated RNA was reverse transcribed). Profiling relied on immunoSEQ multiplex PCR, and the TCRdb table lists in-frame clones only, not all of them. The sample has fewer than 350,000 clones, 8% seen once; the top ten hold roughly 1%. Post-sort purity exceeded 95% for all sorted populations.

This rearrangement joins TRBV5-4 to TRBJ2-1; D gene uncertain. The source material was central memory CD4+ T cells from blood. The source is a woman in her late teens or twenties in good health. The CDR3, as DNA: TGTGCCAGCAGCGTCCCGAGGAATGAGCAGTTCTTC. It is translated as CASSVPRNEQFF.